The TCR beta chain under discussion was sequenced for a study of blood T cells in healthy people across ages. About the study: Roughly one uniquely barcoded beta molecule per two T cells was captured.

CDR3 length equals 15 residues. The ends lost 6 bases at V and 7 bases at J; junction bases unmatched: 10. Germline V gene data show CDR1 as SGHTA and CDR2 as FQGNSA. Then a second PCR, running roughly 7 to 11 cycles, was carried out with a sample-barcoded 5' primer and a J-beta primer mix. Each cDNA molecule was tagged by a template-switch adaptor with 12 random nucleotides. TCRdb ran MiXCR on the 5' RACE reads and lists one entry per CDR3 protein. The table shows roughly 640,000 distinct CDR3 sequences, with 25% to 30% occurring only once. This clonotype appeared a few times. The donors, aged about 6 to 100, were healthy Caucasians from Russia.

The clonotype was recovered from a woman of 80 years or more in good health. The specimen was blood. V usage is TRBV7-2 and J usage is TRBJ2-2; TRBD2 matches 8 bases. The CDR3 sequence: CASSVLTSVIGELFF. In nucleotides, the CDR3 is TGTGCCAGCAGTGTTCTGACTAGCGTGATCGGGGAGCTGTTTTTT.